This T cell receptor beta chain was recorded in a study of blood T cell repertoires in COVID-19. For the study at large: COVID-19 samples, acute and convalescent, were from the United States, Italy and Spain. PBMCs, B-cell-depleted T cells, or T cells provided the cDNA or gDNA that made up the material.

As processed by the authors: Estimation of nucleated cell counts relied on the amplification of reference gene primers. Only in-frame clones appear in the TCRdb table, and some are missing; sequencing was by immunoSEQ multiplex PCR. V and J calls and clone size are as listed in that table; D and trimming were resolved from the DNA. The sample has some 45,000 clones; 86% are singletons. The germline V gene has CDR1 MNHEY and CDR2 SVGEGT. V was clipped by 5 bases and J by 1 base; unmatched bases: 3. The CDR3 runs 14 residues. The rearrangement uses TRBV6-2 or TRBV6-3 and TRBJ1-2; TRBD1 agrees at 8 bases. Sequencing was carried out using peripheral blood. This receptor was identified in a human donor in a cohort sampled during active COVID-19. The CDR3 nucleotides are TGTGCCAGCAGTACGGGACAGGTTAACTATGGCTACACCTTC. Encoded protein: CASSTGQVNYGYTF.